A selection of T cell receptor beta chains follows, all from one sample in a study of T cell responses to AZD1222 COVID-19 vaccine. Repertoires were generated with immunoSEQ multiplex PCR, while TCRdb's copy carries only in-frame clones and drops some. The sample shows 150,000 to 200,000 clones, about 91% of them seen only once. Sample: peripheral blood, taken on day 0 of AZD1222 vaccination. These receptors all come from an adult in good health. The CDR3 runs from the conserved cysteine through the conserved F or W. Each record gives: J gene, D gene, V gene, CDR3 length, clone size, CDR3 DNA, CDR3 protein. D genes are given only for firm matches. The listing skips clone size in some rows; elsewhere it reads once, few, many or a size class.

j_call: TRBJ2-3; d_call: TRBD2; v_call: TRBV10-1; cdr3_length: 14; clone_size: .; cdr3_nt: TGCGCCAGCAGTGACGGGGGGGGCACAGATACGCAGTATTTT; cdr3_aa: CASSDGGGTDTQYF
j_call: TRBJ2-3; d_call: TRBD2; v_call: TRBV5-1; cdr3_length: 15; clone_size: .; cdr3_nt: TGCGCCAGCAGCTTTTCTCGGGGGGGCACAGATACGCAGTATTTT; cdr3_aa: CASSFSRGGTDTQYF
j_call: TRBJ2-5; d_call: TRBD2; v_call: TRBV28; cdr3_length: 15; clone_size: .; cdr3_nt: TGTGCCAGCAGTTTGGGGCTAGCGGGAGGTGAGACCCAGTACTTC; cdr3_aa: CASSLGLAGGETQYF
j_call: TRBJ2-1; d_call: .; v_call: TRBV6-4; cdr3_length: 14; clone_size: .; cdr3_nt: TGTGCCAGCTCCCGGGAGAGCTCCTACAATGAGCAGTTCTTC; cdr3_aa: CASSRESSYNEQFF
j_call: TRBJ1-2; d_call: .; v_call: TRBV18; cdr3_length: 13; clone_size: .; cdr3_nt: TGTGCCAGCTCACCACCAACGGGAGATGGCTACACCTTC; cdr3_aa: CASSPPTGDGYTF
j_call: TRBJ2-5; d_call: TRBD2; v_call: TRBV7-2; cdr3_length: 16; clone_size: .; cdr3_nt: TGTGCCAGCAGCGTACAATCCCAAGCGGGGAAAGAGACCCAGTACTTC; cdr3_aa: CASSVQSQAGKETQYF
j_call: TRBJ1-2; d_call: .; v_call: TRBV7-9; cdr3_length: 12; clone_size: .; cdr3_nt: TGTGCCAGCAGCTTACAAAACTATGGCTACACCTTC; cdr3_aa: CASSLQNYGYTF
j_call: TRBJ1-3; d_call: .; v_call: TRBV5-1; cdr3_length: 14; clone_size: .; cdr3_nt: TGCGCCAGCAGCTCCTTGAACTCTGGAAACACCATATATTTT; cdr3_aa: CASSSLNSGNTIYF
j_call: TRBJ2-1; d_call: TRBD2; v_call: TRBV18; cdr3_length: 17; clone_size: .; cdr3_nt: TGTGCCAGCTCGCCTCTAGCGGGAACAGACTCCTACAATGAGCAGTTCTTC; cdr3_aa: CASSPLAGTDSYNEQFF
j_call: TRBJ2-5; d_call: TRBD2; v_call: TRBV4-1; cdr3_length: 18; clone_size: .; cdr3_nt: TGCGCCAGCAGCCAATACCCGCTGGGGGAGGGCAGTGCGGAGACCCAGTACTTC; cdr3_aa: CASSQYPLGEGSAETQYF
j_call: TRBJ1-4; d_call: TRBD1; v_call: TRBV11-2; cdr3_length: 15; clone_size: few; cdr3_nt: TGTGCCAGCAGCCTACAGGGGGCAGGGAATGAAAAACTGTTTTTT; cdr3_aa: CASSLQGAGNEKLFF
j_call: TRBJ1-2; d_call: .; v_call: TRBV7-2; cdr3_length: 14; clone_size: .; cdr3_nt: TGTGCCAGCAGCCTAGGACGGGTTAACTATGGCTACACCTTC; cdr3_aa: CASSLGRVNYGYTF
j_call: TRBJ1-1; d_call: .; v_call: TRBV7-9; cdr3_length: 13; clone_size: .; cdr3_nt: TGTGCCAGCAGTCCACTGCCGAACACTGAAGCTTTCTTT; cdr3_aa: CASSPLPNTEAFF
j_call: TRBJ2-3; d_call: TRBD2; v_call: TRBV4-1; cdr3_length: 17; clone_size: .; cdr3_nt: TGCGCCAGCAGCCCGAGCCCTAGCGGGAGGGGCACAGATACGCAGTATTTT; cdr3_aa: CASSPSPSGRGTDTQYF
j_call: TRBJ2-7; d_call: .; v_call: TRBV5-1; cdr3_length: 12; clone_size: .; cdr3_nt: TGCGCCAGCAGCCCCCCGGAGCGCGAGCAGTACTTC; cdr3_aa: CASSPPEREQYF
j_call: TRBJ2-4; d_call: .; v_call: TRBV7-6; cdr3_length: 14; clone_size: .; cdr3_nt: TGTGCCAGCAGCGCGTTGGGAGCCAAAAACATTCAGTACTTC; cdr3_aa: CASSALGAKNIQYF
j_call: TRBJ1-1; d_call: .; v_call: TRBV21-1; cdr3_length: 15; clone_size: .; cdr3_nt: TGTGCCAGCACCTGGGACAGGGGCATGAACACTGAAGCTTTCTTT; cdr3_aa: CASTWDRGMNTEAFF
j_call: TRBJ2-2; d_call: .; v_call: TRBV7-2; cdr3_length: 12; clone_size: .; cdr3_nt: TGTGCCAGCAGCTTAGAGGTCGGGGAGCTGTTTTTT; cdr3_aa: CASSLEVGELFF
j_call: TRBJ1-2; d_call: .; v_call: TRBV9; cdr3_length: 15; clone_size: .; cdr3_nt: TGTGCCAGCAGCGTAGGTGAGGGGCGCGGGTATGGCTACACCTTC; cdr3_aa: CASSVGEGRGYGYTF
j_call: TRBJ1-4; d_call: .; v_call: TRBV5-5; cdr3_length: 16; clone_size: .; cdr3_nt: TGTGCCAGCAGCTTGGGAAGGGGAGCAACTAATGAAAAACTGTTTTTT; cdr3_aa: CASSLGRGATNEKLFF
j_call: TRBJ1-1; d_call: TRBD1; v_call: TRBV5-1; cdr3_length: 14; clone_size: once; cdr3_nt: TGCGCCAGCAGCCGGACAGGGATGAACACTGAAGCTTTCTTT; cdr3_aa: CASSRTGMNTEAFF
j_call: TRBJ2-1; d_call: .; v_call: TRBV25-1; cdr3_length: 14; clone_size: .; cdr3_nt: TGTGCCAGCAGCCGGGACATTTCTTACAATGAGCAGTTCTTC; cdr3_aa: CASSRDISYNEQFF
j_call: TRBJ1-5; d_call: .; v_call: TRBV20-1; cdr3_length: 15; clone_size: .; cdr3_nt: TGCAGTGCTAGTCTCCGGGACGCTAGCAATCAGCCCCAGCATTTT; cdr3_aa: CSASLRDASNQPQHF
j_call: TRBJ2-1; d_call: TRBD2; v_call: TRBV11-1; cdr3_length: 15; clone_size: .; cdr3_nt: TGTGCCAGCAGCCGCAACGCCGGACTAGCGGATGAGCAGTTCTTC; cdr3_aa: CASSRNAGLADEQFF